Listed below are T cell receptor beta chains from one sample, sequenced in a study of cytomegalovirus exposure and HLA in healthy donors. The repertoire was sequenced with immunoSEQ multiplex PCR; TCRdb's copy has only in-frame clones and lacks some. Among 100,000 or so clones listed, roughly 79% were seen once. The source material was PBMCs. The receptors were gathered from a male donor in good health and CMV-seronegative. The CDR3 runs from the conserved cysteine through the conserved F or W.

length | V | CDR3
16 | TRBV4-2 | CASSQVAQGEGYEQYF
14 | TRBV21-1 | CASSKALEGAEQYF
14 | TRBV7-9 | CASSRDLYQETQYF
14 | TRBV7-9 | CASTYGGAGLEQYF
13 | TRBV7-3 | CASSRSGMGEAFF
13 | TRBV10-3 | CATGRTSGGEQYF
19 | TRBV27 | CASSLEGGTSGASSYEQYF
16 | TRBV27 | CASSSDRDFPLYGYTF
15 | TRBV5-6 | CASSPRLAGGETQYF
14 | TRBV11-2 | CASSLVTGSYEQYF
15 | TRBV18 | CASSAGLGAADTQYF
13 | TRBV4-2 | CASSQDQTDTQYF
14 | TRBV7-9 | CASSSRDRVSPLHF
14 | TRBV14 | CASSARATVGEQYF
14 | TRBV7-2 | CASSSEVVADTQYF
15 | TRBV5-1 | CASSLQRDVQEEQYF
14 | TRBV6-4 | CASSALAGADTQYF
15 | TRBV14 | CASSHLASPKYEQYF
17 | TRBV28 | CASSLRIGRAGGTEQFF
13 | TRBV7-9 | CASTLVGLEKLFF
17 | TRBV5-1 | CASSLAAGGIWNTEAFF
15 | TRBV27 | CASSWGQGPPDTQYF
18 | TRBV5-6 | CASSSGLAGGAYTGELFF
16 | TRBV11-2 | CASSRVGLAGNNEQFF
14 | TRBV7-2 | CASSTQGARETQYF
12 | TRBV10-3 | CAISVQSYEQYF
14 | TRBV9 | CASSVEDRAQPQHF
12 | TRBV6-1 | CASSATGVEAFF
17 | TRBV4-1 | CASSQESRGENTGELFF
13 | TRBV18 | CASSPRQQETQYF
16 | TRBV11-2 | CASSSPLAGTYNEQFF
17 | TRBV7-9 | CASSRGLAGDSTGELFF
16 | TRBV6-1 | CASSGRRQGNTGELFF
14 | TRBV5-1 | CASRSRDTTDTQYF
13 | TRBV7-9 | CASSPHRVGEQYF
12 | TRBV7-9 | CSSSLSGDNQHF
12 | TRBV28 | CATIPLAGEQFF
17 | TRBV4-3 | CASSQEGMRTLNTEAFF
16 | TRBV2 | CASTTTGLRATGELFF
16 | TRBV7-9 | CSSSLVTGGSNQPQHF
14 | TRBV7-3 | CASSSGQSGNTIYF
15 | TRBV5-1 | CASSLDGNPTDTQYF
14 | TRBV19 | CASTRTGMEEKLFF
15 | TRBV28 | CASSLGGTLSYEQYF
16 | TRBV10-3 | CAISEARREGLDEQFF
14 | TRBV6-1 | CASSAEASSHIQYF
17 | TRBV30 | CAWIPTIRGASNQPQHF
16 | TRBV25-1 | CASSEYEGGPPGELFF
16 | TRBV11-2 | CASSLEGGGSYNEQFF
13 | TRBV30 | CAWSRRGVNEQFF
16 | TRBV10-3 | CAISSPGQVEGNTIYF
16 | TRBV5-6 | CASSLASGFSTDTQYF
16 | TRBV6-5 | CASSYLSGRVDTEAFF
16 | TRBV15 | CATSRNRDRGSEKLFF
15 | TRBV13 | CASSPLGGAGETQYF